This note documents a single T cell receptor (beta chain) sequence. This sample stems from a study of blood T cell repertoires in COVID-19. Original processing notes: Reference gene primer amplification gave estimated nucleated cell counts. The repertoire was sequenced with immunoSEQ multiplex PCR; TCRdb's copy has only in-frame clones and lacks some. V, J and clone size derive from that table, while D and trimming were established from the DNA sequence. The table records a few hundred thousand clones, around 90% of them present only once. The CDR3 is 13 residues long. With 1 base removed from V and 2 bases from J, the gap between germline ends came to 6 bases. Per the germline V gene, CDR1 is SGDLS and CDR2 is YYNGEE.

This chain uses TRBV9 with TRBJ1-1, with no clear D. The source is a man between 18 and 29 years old with active or convalescent COVID-19. Sequencing was done on a sample of peripheral blood. This CDR3 is CASSVSQNTEAFF. The CDR3 DNA reads as TGTGCCAGCAGCGTATCCCAAAACACTGAAGCTTTCTTT.